This T cell receptor beta chain was sequenced in a study of shared clonotypes between healthy human individuals. Study-wide points: Exclusively blood specimens were collected; tissue repertoires likely differ. In having few donors, the study represented limited genetic and exposure-history diversity.

V lost 0 bases and J 5 bases, leaving 14 bases between the germline ends. Germline-derived CDR1 and CDR2 are ENHRY and SYGVKD. The CDR3 length is 16 residues. Turning to this clone: Its antigen is unidentified.

Clones were read by immunoSEQ multiplex PCR, and TCRdb kept only the in-frame ones, dropping some. The data hold about 470,000 clones, with about 76% observed a single time. Material: PBMCs. The source is a woman aged 40-49 years in good health. Some clones in this sample may be carry-over from other donors' samples. The gene calls are TRBV10-3 and TRBJ1-5, with D tentatively TRBD1 (5 bases). CDR3 sequence: CAISESDRRGHQPQHF. CDR3 nucleotide sequence: TGTGCCATCAGTGAGTCTGATAGGAGGGGCCATCAGCCCCAGCATTTT.